This T cell receptor (beta chain) is from a study of T cell repertoires in cytomegalovirus infection. Broader study findings: Dominant in the ex vivo response were TCR beta clonotypes restricted by HLA-C and specific for CMV.

TCRdb recomputed calls from the reads with MiXCR, one row per CDR3 protein. The table has about 740,000 distinct CDR3 sequences, approximately 40% seen once. From germline, CDR1 is SGHTA and CDR2 FQGTGA. CDR3 length equals 14 residues. The V gene lost 0 bases and the J gene lost 4 bases, with 9 bases spanning the gap. This clonotype was detected many times. Its specificity is not known. Specimen: PBMCs. The chain links TRBV7-3 to TRBJ2-5; D is possibly TRBD2 (6 bases). The TCR comes from a human donor in good health (CMV status not recorded). Some clones in this sample may be carry-over from other donors' samples. The DNA of the CDR3 is TGTGCCAGCAGCTTAACGGGGGGAGGAGAGACCCAGTACTTC. Its protein is CASSLTGGGETQYF.